This T cell receptor beta chain was found in a study of blood T cell repertoires in COVID-19. The CDR3 totals 16 residues. The V and J ends lost 3 bases and 6 bases, in that order; junction bases with no gene match: 7. CDR1 is LGHNA, CDR2 YNFKEQ, per germline. The method was immunoSEQ multiplex PCR; TCRdb's version includes in-frame clones alone and lacks a portion of them. The sample contains more than 75,000 clones, approximately 89% of which appear only once. Material: peripheral blood. The chain employs TRBV4-2 and TRBJ2-2; 10 nucleotides agree with TRBD1. The source is a man aged 50-59 years with acute or convalescent COVID-19. The DNA of the CDR3 is TGTGCCAGCAGCCATACCGGGACAGGGGTTTCCGGGGAGCTGTTTTTT. Its translation is CASSHTGTGVSGELFF.